The sequence of this T cell receptor beta chain was determined in a study of T cell responses to AZD1222 COVID-19 vaccine. Repertoires were generated with immunoSEQ multiplex PCR, while TCRdb's copy carries only in-frame clones and drops some. The repertoire has about 130,000 clones, about nine tenths of them found once; the top ten carry 1.5%. Findings and limits, study-wide: Clonal diversity was possibly underestimated, and white British individuals and females predominated among donors. Repertoire samples came only from after the peak T cell response. Following two doses of AZD1222, Spike-specific TCR breadth and depth rose. CD4 TCRs linked to vaccination spanned spike, dominating at 160-218 and 743-854.

The CDR3 extends over 15 amino acids. Germline assignment: CDR1 SGHTA and CDR2 FQGTGA. V was shortened by 4 bases and J by 9 bases, with 21 bases between the two germline ends. On this clone itself: Its antigen is not known.

V and J are TRBV7-3 and TRBJ1-2, with D perhaps TRBD1 (5 bases). The receptor's source is an adult in good health. Material: peripheral blood, obtained on day 0 of AZD1222 vaccination. The CDR3 region has the DNA TGTGCCAGCAGCTCACCCGGGGAGGGGAGTTTGCGCTACACCTTC. Protein product: CASSSPGEGSLRYTF.